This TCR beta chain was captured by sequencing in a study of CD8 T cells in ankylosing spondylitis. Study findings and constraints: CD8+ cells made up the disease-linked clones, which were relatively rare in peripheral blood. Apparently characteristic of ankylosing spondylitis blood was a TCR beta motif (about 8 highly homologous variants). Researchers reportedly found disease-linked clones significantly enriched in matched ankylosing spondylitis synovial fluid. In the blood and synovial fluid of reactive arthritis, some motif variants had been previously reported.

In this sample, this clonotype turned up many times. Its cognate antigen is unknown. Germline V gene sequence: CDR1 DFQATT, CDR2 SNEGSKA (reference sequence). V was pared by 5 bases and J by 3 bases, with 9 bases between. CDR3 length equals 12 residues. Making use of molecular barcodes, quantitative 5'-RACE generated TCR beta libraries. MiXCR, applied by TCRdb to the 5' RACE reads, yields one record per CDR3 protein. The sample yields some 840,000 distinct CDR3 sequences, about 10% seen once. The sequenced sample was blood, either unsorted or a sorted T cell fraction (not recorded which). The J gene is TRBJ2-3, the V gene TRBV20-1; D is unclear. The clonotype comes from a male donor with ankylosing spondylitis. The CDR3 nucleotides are TGCAGTGCTGGTCTGGAAACAGATACGCAGTATTTT. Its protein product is CSAGLETDTQYF.